This T cell receptor (beta chain) was found in a study of T cell responses to AZD1222 COVID-19 vaccine. General study findings and limits: Clonal diversity was possibly underestimated, and white British individuals and females predominated among donors. Two AZD1222 doses significantly raised spike-specific TCR breadth and depth over controls. CD4 TCRs covered the whole spike, strongest at regions 160-218 and 743-854.

Comment on this clone: Its specificity is not known.

TCRdb's table, derived via immunoSEQ multiplex PCR, lists solely in-frame clones and lacks some. Here the sample spans roughly 120,000 clones, approximately 85% being singletons. The receptor comes from an adult in good health. Sequencing used peripheral blood, obtained on day 0 of AZD1222 vaccination.

Here the CDR3 DNA reads TGTGCCAGTAGTATAGAGGGGGCACAGGGGGCTCAGGGCAATCAGCCCCAGCATTTT. Translated, it gives CASSIEGAQGAQGNQPQHF. The J gene is TRBJ1-5, the V gene TRBV19; TRBD1 matches at 9 bases. Germline lookup yields CDR1 LNHDA and CDR2 SQIVND (reference sequence). Trimming cost V 0 bases and J 2 bases; bases outside gene matches: 11. This CDR3 region has 19 residues.